This passage covers 21 T cell receptor beta chains from one sample sequenced in a study of T cell repertoires in cytomegalovirus infection. MiXCR, applied by TCRdb to the reads, yields one record per CDR3 protein. The sample shows nearly 550,000 distinct CDR3 sequences, about 17% of them seen only once. Input material: CD8+ T cells from PBMCs. These receptors originate from a human donor in good health (CMV status not recorded). Some clones in this sample may be carry-over from other donors' samples.

This chain connects TRBV28 to TRBJ1-2; no reliable D call. Trimming left V 6 bases short and J 9 bases short, with 14 bases between. Germline V gene lookup returns CDR1 MDHEN and CDR2 SYDVKM. The CDR3 is made up of 12 amino acids. CDR3 residues: CASSTTEVSYTF. CDR3 nucleotide sequence: TGTGCCAGCAGCACGACCGAGGTGAGCTACACCTTC.

The chain is built from TRBV29-1 and TRBJ2-4; D is ambiguous. V was trimmed by 1 base and J by 0 bases, leaving 13 bases between them. The CDR3 runs to 16 residues. Germline V gene lookup returns CDR1 SQVTM and CDR2 ANQGSEA. The CDR3: CSVEVRAPIAKNIQYF. The CDR3 coding sequence is TGCAGCGTTGAAGTTAGGGCGCCAATAGCCAAAAACATTCAGTACTTC.

This clonotype has at least ten counts. V and J are TRBV7-6 and TRBJ1-3; TRBD1 is a possible D gene (5 bases). Germline V gives CDR1 SGHVS, CDR2 FNYEAQ. The CDR3 runs 15 residues. V was pared by 1 base and J by 1 base, with 8 bases between. This CDR3 reads CASSLGTSSGNTIYF. The CDR3 DNA reads TGTGCCAGCAGCTTAGGGACAAGTTCTGGAAACACCATATATTTT. The entire variable domain, with the rest obtained from reference TRBV7-6 and TRBJ1-3, is as follows: GAGVSQSPRYKVTKRGQDVALRCDPISGHVSLYWYRQALGQGPEFLTYFNYEAQQDKSGLPNDRFSAERPEGSISTLTIQRTEQRDSAMYRCASSLGTSSGNTIYFGEGSWLTVV.

This clonotype has only a few counts. The rearrangement links TRBV7-8 to TRBJ2-7, with 8 bases fitting TRBD1. In germline, CDR1 is SGHVS, CDR2 FQNEAQ. Trimming at V came to 4 bases and at J to 5 bases, leaving 4 bases not matched to a gene. This CDR3 is built from 13 residues. The CDR3 sequence: CASSSETGDEQYF. DNA for the CDR3: TGTGCCAGCAGCTCCGAGACAGGGGACGAGCAGTACTTC.

This clonotype turned up a few times. This chain joins TRBV20-1 and TRBJ2-1; D is ambiguous. Germline CDR1 is DFQATT and CDR2 is SNEGSKA (reference sequence). The CDR3 runs to 14 residues. Trimming pared 3 bases from V and 1 base from J, leaving 10 bases between. The CDR3 loop reads CSASAPESYNEQFF. CDR3 coding DNA: TGCAGTGCTAGTGCTCCGGAGTCCTACAATGAGCAGTTCTTC.

This clonotype was counted ten times or more. The CDR3: CASSQVPDYYNEQFF. CDR3 sequence (DNA): TGTGCCAGCAGCCAGGTTCCGGACTACTACAATGAGCAGTTCTTC. The chain links TRBV7-9 to TRBJ2-1, with D tentatively TRBD2 (6 bases). CDR3 length: 15 residues. Trimming pared 5 bases from V and 3 bases from J, leaving 14 bases between. CDR1 and CDR2 from the germline V gene are SEHNR and FQNEAQ (reference sequence).

The DNA for the CDR3 is TGTGCCAGCAGTGAATCTGGACAGAGCGGATCACCCCTCCACTTT. Translated: CASSESGQSGSPLHF. The chain employs TRBV6-1 and TRBJ1-6; TRBD1 might be the D (6 bases). CDR3 length equals 15 residues. V was pared by 2 bases and J by 10 bases, with 15 bases between. CDR1 and CDR2 (germline): MNHNS, SASEGT.

The chain couples TRBV30 to TRBJ2-7; 8 bases match TRBD1. V shed 5 bases and J 0 bases; nucleotides not matched to a gene: 6. Germline V CDR1 and CDR2: GTSNPN, SVGIG (reference sequence). The CDR3 sequence is 14 residues long. Here the CDR3 DNA reads TGTGCCTGGGGACGGGGACAGGCCTCCTACGAGCAGTACTTC. This sequence encodes CAWGRGQASYEQYF.

The DNA for the CDR3 is TGCGCCAGCAGCTTGGACGGACGAGGGGCTTTCTTT. It encodes CASSLDGRGAFF. The chain recombines TRBV5-1 with TRBJ1-1; D is unclear. The CDR3 sequence is 12 residues long. Per the germline V gene, CDR1 is SGHRS and CDR2 is YFSETQ. Trimming shortened V by 0 bases and J by 11 bases, and 11 bases separated the two germline ends.

The chain combines TRBV10-3 with TRBJ2-2; tentatively, D is TRBD1 (6 bases). Germline CDR1 ENHRY, CDR2 SYGVKD. The CDR3 covers 12 residues. Trimming shortened V by 10 bases and J by 6 bases, and 12 bases separated the two germline ends. CDR3 residues: CATLAGAGELFF. CDR3 nucleotides: TGTGCCACACTTGCAGGGGCCGGGGAGCTGTTTTTT.

This clonotype was seen a few times. This rearrangement joins TRBV7-6 to TRBJ2-5; 8 bases match TRBD1. After removal of 4 bases from V and 5 bases from J, the junction contained 6 bases not matched to a gene. This CDR3 comprises 14 residues. Germline V gives CDR1 SGHVS, CDR2 FNYEAQ. CDR3 protein: CASSSGTGDETQYF. The CDR3, as DNA: TGTGCCAGCAGCTCCGGGACAGGCGACGAGACCCAGTACTTC.

The chain recombines TRBV9 with TRBJ1-4; D is unresolved. The CDR3 is 15 amino acids. Germline values: CDR1 SGDLS, CDR2 YYNGEE. Trimming took 4 bases from V and 3 from J, leaving 13 bases between them. This CDR3 reads CASSPRPLPNEKLFF. The CDR3 DNA sequence: TGTGCCAGCAGCCCCCGCCCTCTGCCTAATGAAAAACTGTTTTTT.

V is TRBV18 and J is TRBJ1-1; D might be TRBD1 (5 bases). V was cut by 4 bases and J by 1 base, with 25 bases left in between. CDR1 KGHSH and CDR2 LQKENI come from the germline V gene. This CDR3 has 19 residues. CDR3 protein: CASSLPGAGQGGRNTEAFF. CDR3 DNA: TGTGCCAGCTCACTCCCGGGAGCGGGGCAGGGTGGTAGGAACACTGAAGCTTTCTTT.

The chain couples TRBV28 to TRBJ2-2, with D perhaps matching TRBD1 (6 bases). CDR3 size: 17 residues. Germline V gene data show CDR1 as MDHEN and CDR2 as SYDVKM. V gave up 3 bases and J gave up 0 bases, with 14 bases separating them. CDR3 DNA: TGTGCCAGCAGTTTTCGACAGGTCAGCGCGAACACCGGGGAGCTGTTTTTT. It yields the protein CASSFRQVSANTGELFF.

In its sample, this clonotype was seen many times. The chain links TRBV12-3 or TRBV12-4 to TRBJ1-4, with D perhaps matching TRBD1 (5 bases). Deletions cut 0 bases from V and 0 bases from J, with 14 bases between. The CDR3 has 18 amino acids. CDR3 loop: CASSLAIGRDATNEKLFF. For the CDR3, the DNA is TGTGCCAGCAGTTTAGCTATTGGCAGGGACGCAACTAATGAAAAACTGTTTTTT.

Remarks on this clonotype: The conserved phenylalanine or tryptophan is not found at the CDR3 terminus, so this likely reflects a read error. This sequence joins TRBV7-6 and TRBJ2-3, with D possibly TRBD2 on 5 matching bases. From germline, CDR1 is SGHVS and CDR2 FNYEAQ. The CDR3 is made up of 16 amino acids. The CDR3 DNA reads as TGTGCCAGGAGCTTATCGTTTGTGGGGAGTCCAGATACGCAGTATTTA. Residues: CARSLSFVGSPDTQYL.

This clonotype occurred many times. J is TRBJ2-1 and V is TRBV29-1; 8 nucleotides agree with TRBD2. The CDR3 has 13 amino acids. With 4 bases clipped from V and 6 bases from J, the junction kept 5 bases outside the gene matches. Germline CDR1 and CDR2: SQVTM and ANQGSEA. CDR3 sequence reads: CSVAGGPSNEQFF. The CDR3 DNA reads TGCAGCGTTGCGGGGGGGCCGTCCAATGAGCAGTTCTTC.

This clonotype came up many times. The chain employs TRBV7-9 and TRBJ2-5, with D maybe TRBD1 (5 bases). V was clipped by 1 base and J by 5 bases, with 11 bases between them. Germline loops: CDR1 SEHNR, CDR2 FQNEAQ (reference sequence). This CDR3 contains 14 residues. The chain's CDR3 is CASSLVGRDETQYF. The CDR3 bases are TGTGCCAGCAGCTTAGTTGGCAGGGATGAGACCCAGTACTTC.

In this sample, this clonotype turned up many times. V and J are TRBV27 and TRBJ2-7, with D perhaps TRBD1 or TRBD2 (5 bases each). The CDR3 has 12 residues. Germline V gene sequence: CDR1 MNHEY, CDR2 SMNVEV (reference sequence). The ends were cut back, 10 bases at V and 3 bases at J, with 13 bases in the middle. The CDR3 here is CAIRGAHYEQYF. CDR3 DNA sequence: TGTGCCATAAGAGGGGCCCACTACGAGCAGTACTTC.

This clonotype was counted only a few times. The gene calls are TRBV27 and TRBJ2-3; D is ambiguous. V shed 3 bases and J shed 4 bases, with 14 bases lying between them. Germline V lookup: CDR1 MNHEY, CDR2 SMNVEV (reference sequence). This CDR3 has 15 amino acids. CDR3 nucleotides: TGTGCCAGCAGTTTGAAAAGGGTTGGAGCAGATACGCAGTATTTT. It yields the protein CASSLKRVGADTQYF.

This clonotype occurred a few times. The chain couples TRBV7-2 to TRBJ2-3; D is tentatively TRBD1 or TRBD2 (6 bases each). Trimming removed 8 bases at V and 1 base at J, with 19 bases between. The CDR3 loop spans 16 amino acids. From germline, CDR1 is SGHTA and CDR2 FQGNSA. The CDR3 sequence is CASFHHGGLGTDTQYF. The CDR3 nucleotides read TGTGCCAGCTTCCACCACGGGGGCCTAGGCACAGATACGCAGTATTTT.